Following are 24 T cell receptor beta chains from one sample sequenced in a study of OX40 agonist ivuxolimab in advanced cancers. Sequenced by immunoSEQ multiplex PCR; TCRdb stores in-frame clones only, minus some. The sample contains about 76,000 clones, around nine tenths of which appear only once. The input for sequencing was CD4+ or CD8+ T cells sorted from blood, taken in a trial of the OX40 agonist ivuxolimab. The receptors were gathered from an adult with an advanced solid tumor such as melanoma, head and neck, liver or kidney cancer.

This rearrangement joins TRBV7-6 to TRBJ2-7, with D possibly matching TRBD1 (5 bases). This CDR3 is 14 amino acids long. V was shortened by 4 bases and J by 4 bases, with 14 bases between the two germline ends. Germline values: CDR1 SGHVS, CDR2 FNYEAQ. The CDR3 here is CASSSGQGDYEQYF. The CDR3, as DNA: TGTGCCAGCAGCTCTGGGCAGGGTGATTACGAGCAGTACTTC.

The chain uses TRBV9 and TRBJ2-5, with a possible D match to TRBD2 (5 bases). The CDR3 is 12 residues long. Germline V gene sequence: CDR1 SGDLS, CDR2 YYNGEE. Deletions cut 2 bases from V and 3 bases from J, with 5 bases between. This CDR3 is CASSVGEETQYF. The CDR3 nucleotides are TGTGCCAGCAGCGTCGGGGAAGAGACCCAGTACTTC.

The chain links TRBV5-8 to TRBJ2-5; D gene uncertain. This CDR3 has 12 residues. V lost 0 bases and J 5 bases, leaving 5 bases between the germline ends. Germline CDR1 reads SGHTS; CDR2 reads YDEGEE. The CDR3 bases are TGTGCCAGCAGCTTGGGGGTGGAGACCCAGTACTTC. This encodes CASSLGVETQYF.

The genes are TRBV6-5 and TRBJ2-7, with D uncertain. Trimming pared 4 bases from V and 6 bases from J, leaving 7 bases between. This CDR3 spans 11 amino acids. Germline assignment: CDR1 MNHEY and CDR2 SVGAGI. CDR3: CASSSIFEQYF. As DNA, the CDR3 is TGTGCCAGCAGTTCCATCTTCGAGCAGTACTTC.

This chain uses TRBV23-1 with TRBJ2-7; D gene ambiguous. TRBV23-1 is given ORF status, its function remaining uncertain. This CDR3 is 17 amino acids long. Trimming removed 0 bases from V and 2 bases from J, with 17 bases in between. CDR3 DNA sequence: TGCGCCAGCAGTCAATCTTTGGGTTCGTACGACCCCTACGAGCAGTACGTC. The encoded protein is CASSQSLGSYDPYEQYV.

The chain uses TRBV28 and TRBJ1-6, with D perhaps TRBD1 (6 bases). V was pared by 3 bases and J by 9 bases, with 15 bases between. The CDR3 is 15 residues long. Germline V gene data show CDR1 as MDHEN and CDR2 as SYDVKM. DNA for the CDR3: TGTGCCAGCAGTTTCAGGCAGGGGACCAGTTCACCCCTCCACTTT. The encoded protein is CASSFRQGTSSPLHF.

CDR3 in amino acids: CASSDRTSGGETQYF. The CDR3 DNA follows: TGTGCCAGCAGTGACAGGACTAGCGGGGGTGAGACCCAGTACTTC. The rearrangement joins TRBV2 to TRBJ2-5; 13 nucleotides agree with TRBD2. Germline CDR1 SNHLY, CDR2 FYNNEI. Trimming removed 3 bases from V and 5 bases from J; junction bases left unmatched: 3. The CDR3 length is 15 residues.

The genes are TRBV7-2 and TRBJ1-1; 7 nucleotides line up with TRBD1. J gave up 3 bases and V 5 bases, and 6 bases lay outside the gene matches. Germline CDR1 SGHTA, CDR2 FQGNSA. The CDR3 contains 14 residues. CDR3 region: CASSKRTGDTEAFF. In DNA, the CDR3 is TGTGCCAGCAGCAAAAGGACAGGAGACACTGAAGCTTTCTTT.

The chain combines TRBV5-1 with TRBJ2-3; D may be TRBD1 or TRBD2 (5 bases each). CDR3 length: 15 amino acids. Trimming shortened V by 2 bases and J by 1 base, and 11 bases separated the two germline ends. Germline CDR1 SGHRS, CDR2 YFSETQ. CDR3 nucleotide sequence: TGCGCCAGCAGCTTAGGAGGCAGGGGCACAGATACGCAGTATTTT. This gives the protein CASSLGGRGTDTQYF.

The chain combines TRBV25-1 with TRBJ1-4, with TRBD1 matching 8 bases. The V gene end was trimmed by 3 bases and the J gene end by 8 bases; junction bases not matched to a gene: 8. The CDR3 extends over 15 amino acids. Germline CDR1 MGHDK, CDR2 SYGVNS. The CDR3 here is CASSEVRDRPEKLFF. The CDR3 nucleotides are TGTGCCAGCAGTGAGGTACGGGACAGGCCCGAAAAACTGTTTTTT. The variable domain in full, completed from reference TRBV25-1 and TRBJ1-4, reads EADIYQTPRYLVIGTGKKITLECSQTMGHDKMYWYQQDPGMELHLIHYSYGVNSTEKGDLSSESTVSRIRTEHFPLTLESARPSHTSQYLCASSEVRDRPEKLFFGSGTQLSVL.

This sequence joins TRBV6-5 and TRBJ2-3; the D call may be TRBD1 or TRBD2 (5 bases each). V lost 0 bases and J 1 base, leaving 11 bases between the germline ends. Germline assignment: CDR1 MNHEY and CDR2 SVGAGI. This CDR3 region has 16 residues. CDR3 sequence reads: CASSYSGPERTDTQYF. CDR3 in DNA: TGTGCCAGCAGTTACTCGGGACCGGAGCGCACAGATACGCAGTATTTT.

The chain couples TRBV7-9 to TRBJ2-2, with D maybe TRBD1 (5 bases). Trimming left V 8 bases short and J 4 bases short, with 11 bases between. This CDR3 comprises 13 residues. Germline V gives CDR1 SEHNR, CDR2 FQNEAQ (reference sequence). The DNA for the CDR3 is TGTGCCAGCCGATTTGGGGCCACCGGGGAGCTGTTTTTT. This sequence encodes CASRFGATGELFF.

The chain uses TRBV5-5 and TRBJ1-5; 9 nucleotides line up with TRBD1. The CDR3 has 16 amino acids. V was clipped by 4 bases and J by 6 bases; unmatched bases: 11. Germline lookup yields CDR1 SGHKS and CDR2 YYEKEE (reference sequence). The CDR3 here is CASSPGRDRESQPQHF. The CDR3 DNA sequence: TGTGCCAGCAGCCCTGGCCGGGACAGGGAGAGTCAGCCCCAGCATTTT.

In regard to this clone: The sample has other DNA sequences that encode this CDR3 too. The CDR3 region has the DNA TGTGCCACCAGCGTGGGGCAGGGAGAATTGGCCCAGCATTTT. Translating it yields CATSVGQGELAQHF. The chain combines TRBV15 with TRBJ1-5; D possibly corresponds to TRBD1 (5 bases). The germline V gene encodes CDR1 LNHNV and CDR2 YYDKDF (reference sequence). CDR3 size: 14 residues. Trimming took off 5 bases at V and 11 bases at J, with 19 bases between the two ends.

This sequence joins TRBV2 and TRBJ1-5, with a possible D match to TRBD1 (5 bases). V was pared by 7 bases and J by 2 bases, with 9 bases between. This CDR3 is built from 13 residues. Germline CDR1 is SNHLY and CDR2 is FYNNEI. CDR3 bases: TGTGCCAGCATGGGGGACGGCAATCAGCCCCAGCATTTT. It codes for CASMGDGNQPQHF.

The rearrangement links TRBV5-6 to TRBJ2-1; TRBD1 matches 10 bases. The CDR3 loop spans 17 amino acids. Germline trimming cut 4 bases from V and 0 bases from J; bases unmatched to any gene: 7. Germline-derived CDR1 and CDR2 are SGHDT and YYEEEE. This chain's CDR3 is CASSMTGGRDSYNEQFF. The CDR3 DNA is TGTGCCAGCAGCATGACAGGGGGCAGGGACTCCTACAATGAGCAGTTCTTC.

CDR3 residues: CAWSALSGQPQHF. As DNA, the CDR3 is TGTGCCTGGAGTGCCCTATCCGGTCAGCCCCAGCATTTT. The chain is built from TRBV30 and TRBJ1-5; unclear D gene. The V end lost 1 base, the J end lost 6 bases, and 10 bases lay between the germline ends. There are 13 residues in the CDR3. Germline V gene sequence: CDR1 GTSNPN, CDR2 SVGIG (reference sequence).

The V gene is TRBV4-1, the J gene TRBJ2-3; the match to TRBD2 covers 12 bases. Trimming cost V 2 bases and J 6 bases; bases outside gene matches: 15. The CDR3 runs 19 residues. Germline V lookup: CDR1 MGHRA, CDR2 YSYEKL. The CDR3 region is CASSQNPGRLAGARDTQYF. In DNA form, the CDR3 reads TGCGCCAGCAGCCAAAACCCTGGGCGACTAGCGGGGGCAAGGGATACGCAGTATTTT.

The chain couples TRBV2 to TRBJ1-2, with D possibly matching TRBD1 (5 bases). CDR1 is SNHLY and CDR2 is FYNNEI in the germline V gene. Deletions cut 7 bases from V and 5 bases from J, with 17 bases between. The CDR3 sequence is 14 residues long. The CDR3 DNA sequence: TGTGCCAGCAACCCTGAAGGGGATCGGTATGGCTACACCTTC. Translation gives CASNPEGDRYGYTF. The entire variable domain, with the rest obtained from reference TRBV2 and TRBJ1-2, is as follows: EPEVTQTPSHQVTQMGQEVILRCVPISNHLYFYWYRQILGQKVEFLVSFYNNEISEKSEIFDDQFSVERPDGSNFTLKIRSTKLEDSAMYFCASNPEGDRYGYTFGSGTRLTVV.

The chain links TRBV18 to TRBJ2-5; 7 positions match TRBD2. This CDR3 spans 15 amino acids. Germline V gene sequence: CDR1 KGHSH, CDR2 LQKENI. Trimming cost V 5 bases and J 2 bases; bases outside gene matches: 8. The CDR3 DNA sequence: TGTGCCAGCTCAATCCTAGCGGAGACTCAAGAGACCCAGTACTTC. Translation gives CASSILAETQETQYF.

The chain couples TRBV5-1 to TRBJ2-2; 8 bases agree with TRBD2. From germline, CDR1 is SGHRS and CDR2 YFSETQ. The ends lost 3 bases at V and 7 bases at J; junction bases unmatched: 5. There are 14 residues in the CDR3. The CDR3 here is CASSSGLVGGELFF. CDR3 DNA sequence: TGCGCCAGCAGCTCGGGACTAGTGGGCGGGGAGCTGTTTTTT. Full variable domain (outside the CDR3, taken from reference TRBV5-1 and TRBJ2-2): KAGVTQTPRYLIKTRGQQVTLSCSPISGHRSVSWYQQTPGQGLQFLFEYFSETQRNKGNFPGRFSGRQFSNSRSEMNVSTLELGDSALYLCASSSGLVGGELFFGEGSRLTVL.

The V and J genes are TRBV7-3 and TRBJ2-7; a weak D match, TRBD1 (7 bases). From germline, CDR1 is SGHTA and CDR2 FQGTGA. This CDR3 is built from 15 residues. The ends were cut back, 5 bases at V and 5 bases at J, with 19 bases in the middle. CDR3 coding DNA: TGTGCCAGCAGCGACCGGACAGGCCCGGGGGACGAGCAGTACTTC. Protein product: CASSDRTGPGDEQYF.

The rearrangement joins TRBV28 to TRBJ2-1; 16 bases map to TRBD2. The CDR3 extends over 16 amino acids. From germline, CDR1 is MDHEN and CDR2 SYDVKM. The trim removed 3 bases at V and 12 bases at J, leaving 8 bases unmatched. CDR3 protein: CASSFAGTSGGAGQFF. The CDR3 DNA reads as TGTGCCAGCAGTTTCGCCGGGACTAGCGGGGGGGCCGGGCAGTTCTTC.

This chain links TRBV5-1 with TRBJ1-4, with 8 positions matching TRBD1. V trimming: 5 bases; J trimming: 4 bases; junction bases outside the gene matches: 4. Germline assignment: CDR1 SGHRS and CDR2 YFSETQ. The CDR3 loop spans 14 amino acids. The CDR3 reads CASSLQGDNEKLFF. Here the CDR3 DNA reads TGCGCCAGCAGTTTACAGGGGGATAATGAAAAACTGTTTTTT.